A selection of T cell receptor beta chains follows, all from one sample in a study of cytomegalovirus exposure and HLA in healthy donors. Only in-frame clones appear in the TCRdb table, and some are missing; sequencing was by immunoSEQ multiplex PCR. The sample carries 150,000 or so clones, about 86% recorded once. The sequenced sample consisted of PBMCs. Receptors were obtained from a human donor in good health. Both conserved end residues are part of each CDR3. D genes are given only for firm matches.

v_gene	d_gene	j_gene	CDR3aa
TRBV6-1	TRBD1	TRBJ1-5	CASSAQTGTPQPQHF
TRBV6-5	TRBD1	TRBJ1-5	CASNRGTGVGQPQHF
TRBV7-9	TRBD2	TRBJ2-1	CASSLSSGRLNEQFF
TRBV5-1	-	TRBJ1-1	CASSPFGGQGNTEAFF
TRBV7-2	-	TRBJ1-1	CASSLGDTWGTEAFF
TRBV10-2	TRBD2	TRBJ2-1	CASRTSGIYNEQFF
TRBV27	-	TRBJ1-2	CASSLRGLERYGYTF
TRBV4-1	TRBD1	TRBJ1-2	CASSQGVPIQGASYGYTF
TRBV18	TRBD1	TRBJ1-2	CASSPQGANYGYTF
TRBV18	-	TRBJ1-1	CASSNQGGDTEAFF
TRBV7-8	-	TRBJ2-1	CASSSSGNEQFF
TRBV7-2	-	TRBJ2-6	CASSLVAGANVLTF
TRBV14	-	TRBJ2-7	CASSQETTMDAKYF
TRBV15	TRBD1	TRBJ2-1	CATSRAGTGRYEQFF
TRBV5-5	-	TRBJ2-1	CASAADYYNEQFF
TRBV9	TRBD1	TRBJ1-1	CASSVETGASEAFF
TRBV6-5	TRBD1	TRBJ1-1	CASSVDRGLGEAFF
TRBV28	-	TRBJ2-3	CASSLFGDTQYF
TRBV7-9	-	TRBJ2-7	CASSYQAYEQYF
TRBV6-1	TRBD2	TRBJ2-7	CASSAGLAISSYEQYF
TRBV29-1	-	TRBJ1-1	CSVEGQGNTEAFF
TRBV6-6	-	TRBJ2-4	CASTNRDRLAKNIQYF
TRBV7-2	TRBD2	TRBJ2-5	CASSFERGRETQYF
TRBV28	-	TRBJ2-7	CASSARTTEQYF
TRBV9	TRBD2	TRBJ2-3	CASSGSGRGTDTQYF
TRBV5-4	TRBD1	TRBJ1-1	CASSWGLQGSAEAFF
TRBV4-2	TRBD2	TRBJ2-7	CASSQGQGLAGSYEQYF
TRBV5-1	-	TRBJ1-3	CASSSFIGSSGNTIYF
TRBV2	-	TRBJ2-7	CASNANRGEQYF
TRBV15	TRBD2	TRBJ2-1	CATSRTSGGAGEQFF
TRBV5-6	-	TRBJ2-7	CASSPFGEIRVTYEQYF
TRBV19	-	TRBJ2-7	CASSIGPQTYEQYF
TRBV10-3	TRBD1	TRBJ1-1	CAITGTGVTEAFF
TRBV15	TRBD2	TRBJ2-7	CATSRDLAGGLEEQYF
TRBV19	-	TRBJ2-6	CASKFSAGLPPGANVLTF
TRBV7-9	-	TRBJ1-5	CASSLGTLNQPQHF
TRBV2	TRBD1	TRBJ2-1	CASSGQGNEQFF
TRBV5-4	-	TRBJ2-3	CASSLARSAQDTQYF
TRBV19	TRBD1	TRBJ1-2	CASNSGGYGYTF
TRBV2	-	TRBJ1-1	CARAGGVPEAFF
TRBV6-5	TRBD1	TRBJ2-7	CASSYDRVTYEQYF